This TCR beta chain was documented in a study of CD8+ T cells in alopecia areata. Study details: Treated patients swallowed 5 to 10 mg of oral tofacitinib twice daily.

CDR1 is LNHNV, CDR2 YYDKDF, per germline (reference sequence). V gave up 0 bases and J gave up 3 bases, with 9 bases separating them. The CDR3 spans 15 residues. cDNA prepared by RNA extraction and subsequent reverse transcription served as the template for sequencing. The method was immunoSEQ multiplex PCR; TCRdb's version includes in-frame clones alone and lacks a portion of them. Of hundreds of thousands of clones detected, under 80% appear once; the ten largest clones hold approximately 1.2%. The clonotype comes from a human donor with alopecia areata. Sequenced material: CD4+ T cells sorted from blood, taken at week 0. This chain connects TRBV15 to TRBJ2-1; the D gene is possibly TRBD1 (6 bases). CDR3 DNA sequence: TGTGCCACCAGCAGAGATCTACAGGGCTACAATGAGCAGTTCTTC. Translation gives CATSRDLQGYNEQFF.